A selection of T cell receptor beta chains follows, all from one sample in a study of cytomegalovirus exposure and HLA in healthy donors. Assay: immunoSEQ multiplex PCR; the TCRdb copy retains only in-frame clones and omits some. The repertoire holds 150,000 or so clones, with around two thirds as singletons. Sample: PBMCs. The receptors shown here come from a man aged 25 to 40 in good health and CMV-seropositive. CDR3s leave out the opening cysteine and the closing phenylalanine or tryptophan.

j_call v_call cdr3_aa
TRBJ1-1 TRBV11-2 ASSPGQQNTEAF
TRBJ1-4 TRBV10-3 AIRDEVLREKLF
TRBJ1-1 TRBV28 ASSLRTVRGAEAF
TRBJ1-2 TRBV4-1 ASSQDWPGPFEGYT
TRBJ2-3 TRBV7-3 ASSLTPRLPAY
TRBJ2-4 TRBV7-9 AIPAGWGKAKNIQY
TRBJ1-2 TRBV30 AWSEDARRGYA
TRBJ2-1 TRBV19 ASSIDSGGSSYNEQF
TRBJ2-7 TRBV27 ASSLLADPYEQY
TRBJ2-2 TRBV19 ASSSIAGVPTGELF
TRBJ2-3 TRBV9 ASSASTSGGTDTQY
TRBJ1-1 TRBV5-5 ASSLAGGQNTEAF
TRBJ1-4 TRBV11-2 ASSLLPRMGEEKLF
TRBJ1-1 TRBV18 ASSTTGLNTEAF
TRBJ2-4 TRBV6-5 ASSYSRRLAKNIQY
TRBJ2-1 TRBV19 ASSMIGRAEQF
TRBJ1-5 TRBV7-3 ASSEALLGTGAWQPQH
TRBJ2-7 TRBV27 ASSSRTRPTNEQY
TRBJ1-1 TRBV5-4 ASSLRQDTEAF
TRBJ1-3 TRBV6-6 ASSTGGFSSGNTIY
TRBJ2-2 TRBV14 ASSQSSGFVGELF
TRBJ2-5 TRBV30 AWSEQGAFKQY
TRBJ1-1 TRBV10-3 AIRFALNTEAF
TRBJ2-3 TRBV6-4 ASSVTSGSWDTQY
TRBJ1-1 TRBV9 ASSATFETEAF
TRBJ2-1 TRBV6-6 ASSYYRAGGSDEQF
TRBJ2-1 TRBV30 AWNRIGLAGSYEQF
TRBJ1-1 TRBV10-3 AISFAGQGSSEAF
TRBJ2-1 TRBV5-1 ASSAVGASGSGDEQF
TRBJ2-5 TRBV5-6 ASSLTTGGQETQY
TRBJ1-3 TRBV15 ATSRDMGRGNTIY
TRBJ1-2 TRBV10-3 AISELVEYGYT
TRBJ2-1 TRBV7-2 ASSLSPRSHNEQF
TRBJ2-7 TRBV7-6 ASSYSGNSYEQY
TRBJ2-1 TRBV4-2 ASSQRGEQF
TRBJ2-3 TRBV29-1 SAIAGATDTQY
TRBJ2-3 TRBV5-1 ASSLSPRLEITDTQY
TRBJ2-4 TRBV5-1 ASSSGLAGEVIQY
TRBJ2-5 TRBV19 ASSIGLAGEVTQY
TRBJ2-1 TRBV18 ASSPPGSGRAGLNEQF
TRBJ1-5 TRBV6-1 ASSEAGTGGQPQH
TRBJ2-4 TRBV30 AWSVLLRSTKNIQY
TRBJ1-1 TRBV4-1 ASSLDRAHTEAF
TRBJ2-7 TRBV28 ASSTMSYEQY
TRBJ2-2 TRBV9 ASSRPRTGVWAGELF
TRBJ2-7 TRBV5-1 ASSYGTGLFEQY
- TRBV11-2 ASSSPTSSYEQY
TRBJ1-2 TRBV6-1 ASSPDRGLNYGYT
TRBJ2-2 TRBV6-4 ASRRLGNTGELF
TRBJ1-4 TRBV2 ASSDGGGEKLF
TRBJ1-1 TRBV30 AWSAREGGYTEAF